The clone carrying this T cell receptor beta chain was observed many times. The data stem from a study of T-cell reconstitution after alpha-beta-depleted transplantation in children. Using unique molecular identifiers, the investigators prepared the TCRbeta library. TCRdb redid the calling of the PCR reads with MiXCR, one entry per CDR3 protein. The table includes approximately 650,000 distinct CDR3 sequences, approximately 14% detected once. Germline V lookup: CDR1 MDHEN, CDR2 SYDVKM. V lost 3 bases to trimming and J lost 6 bases; unmatched junction nucleotides: 4. The length of the CDR3 is 15 residues.

The TCR comes from a girl aged 2 to 10 with congenital amegakaryocytic thrombocytopenia, due to receive a stem cell transplant. The chain combines TRBV28 with TRBJ1-6; TRBD1 matches 8 bases. Material: PBMCs, obtained before TCRalphabeta/CD19-depleted stem cell transplant. The CDR3 loop reads CASSLAGGRNSPLHF. The CDR3 DNA reads as TGTGCCAGCAGTTTGGCAGGGGGCCGTAATTCACCCCTCCACTTT.